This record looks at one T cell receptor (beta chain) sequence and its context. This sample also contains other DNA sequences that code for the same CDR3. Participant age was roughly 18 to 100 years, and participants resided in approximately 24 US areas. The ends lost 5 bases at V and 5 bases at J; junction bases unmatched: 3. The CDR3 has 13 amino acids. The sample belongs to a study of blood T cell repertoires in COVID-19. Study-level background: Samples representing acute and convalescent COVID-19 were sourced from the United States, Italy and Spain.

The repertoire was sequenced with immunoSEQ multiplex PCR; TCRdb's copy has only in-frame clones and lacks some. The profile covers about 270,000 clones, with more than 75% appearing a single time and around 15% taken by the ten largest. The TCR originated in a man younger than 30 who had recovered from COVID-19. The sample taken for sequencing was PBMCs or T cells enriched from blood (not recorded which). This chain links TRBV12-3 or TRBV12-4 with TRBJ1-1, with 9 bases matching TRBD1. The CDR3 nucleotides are TGTGCCAGCAGTCTAGGACAGGGGACTGAAGCTTTCTTT. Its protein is CASSLGQGTEAFF.